This TCR beta chain was sequenced for a study of T cells in Graves' hyperthyroidism and ophthalmopathy. Researchers amplified the TCR beta CDR3 regions from RNA transcripts. TCR CDR3 regions were first amplified by RT-PCR with HTBI primers. TCRdb reprocessed the multiplex PCR reads with MiXCR, giving one entry per CDR3 protein. Among hundreds of thousands of distinct CDR3 sequences listed, over 11% were seen once. This clonotype was counted at least ten times. The V and J ends lost 5 bases and 1 base respectively, with 17 bases between them. The CDR3 length is 16 residues. Looked up from germline, CDR1 is SGHAT and CDR2 is FQNNGV.

V usage is TRBV11-2 and J usage is TRBJ2-5, with TRBD2 as a possible D gene (6 bases). The sequenced sample was blood. This clonotype originated in a woman aged 25 to 45 with Graves' hyperthyroidism. Here the CDR3 reads CASSPPGRGIQETQYF. CDR3 DNA: TGTGCCAGCAGCCCCCCGGGACGGGGGATCCAAGAGACCCAGTACTTC.